Below are 24 T cell receptor beta chains sequenced from a single sample in a study of T-cell memory formation after mild COVID-19. TCRdb itself ran the 5' RACE reads through MiXCR, one entry per CDR3 protein. The sample contains about 450,000 distinct CDR3 sequences, about 22% of which appear only once. The sample was PBMCs or a T cell subset sorted from them (not recorded which). These receptors all stem from an adult woman who had mild COVID-19 (a few samples of this study predate the infection). Cell type and time point are not known.

This clonotype was counted between two and nine times. This chain uses TRBV20-1 with TRBJ2-3; the match to TRBD1 covers 9 bases. CDR3 length: 15 residues. Unmatched junction bases numbered 7, after V lost 4 bases and J lost 2 bases. CDR1 and CDR2 (germline): DFQATT, SNEGSKA (reference sequence). The DNA for the CDR3 is TGCAGTGCTAACACAGGGGGCGGTTTCACAGATACGCAGTATTTT. Protein sequence: CSANTGGGFTDTQYF.

A few counts support this clonotype. This chain's CDR3 is CASSKYFGTNTGELFF. CDR3 coding DNA: TGTGCCAGCAGTAAATACTTTGGGACAAACACCGGGGAGCTGTTTTTT. The V and J genes are TRBV2 and TRBJ2-2, with D possibly being TRBD1 (6 bases). Trimming took off 5 bases at V and 2 bases at J, with 15 bases between the two ends. Germline assignment: CDR1 SNHLY and CDR2 FYNNEI. The CDR3 is made up of 16 amino acids. The full variable domain, rest sourced from reference TRBV2 and TRBJ2-2, is EPEVTQTPSHQVTQMGQEVILRCVPISNHLYFYWYRQILGQKVEFLVSFYNNEISEKSEIFDDQFSVERPDGSNFTLKIRSTKLEDSAMYFCASSKYFGTNTGELFFGEGSRLTVL.

This clonotype was seen only a few times. The gene calls are TRBV5-5 and TRBJ2-7; D might be TRBD2 (6 bases). This CDR3 contains 14 residues. The germline V and J ends were trimmed by 2 bases and 7 bases, with 16 bases remaining between them. The germline V gene encodes CDR1 SGHKS and CDR2 YYEKEE (reference sequence). The CDR3 spells CASSLLAQWGEQYF. DNA of the CDR3: TGTGCCAGCAGCTTACTAGCTCAGTGGGGAGAGCAGTACTTC.

J is TRBJ1-1 and V is TRBV5-1, with D tentatively TRBD1 (6 bases). The germline V gene encodes CDR1 SGHRS and CDR2 YFSETQ. The CDR3 runs to 16 residues. The V end was cut by 3 bases, the J end by 1 base, with 16 bases between. CDR3 nucleotide sequence: TGCGCCAGCAGCTCGGGCCCCCGGGGGCCGAACACTGAAGCTTTCTTT. This sequence encodes CASSSGPRGPNTEAFF.

This clonotype was seen a few times. The chain links TRBV6-5 to TRBJ2-4; D gene unclear. Germline V gene sequence: CDR1 MNHEY, CDR2 SVGAGI. The CDR3 loop spans 14 amino acids. V was shortened by 2 bases and J by 0 bases, with 5 bases between the two germline ends. CDR3 sequence: CASSYIAAKNIQYF. Written as DNA, the CDR3 is TGTGCCAGCAGTTACATCGCAGCCAAAAACATTCAGTACTTC.

The chain combines TRBV11-2 with TRBJ2-7; D unclear. The germline V gene encodes CDR1 SGHAT and CDR2 FQNNGV. The CDR3 totals 13 residues. The V gene lost 5 bases and the J gene lost 2 bases, with 10 bases spanning the gap. CDR3 DNA: TGTGCCAGCAGCGTTGTTAGGCCCTACGAGCAGTACTTC. Translated: CASSVVRPYEQYF.

The rearrangement links TRBV6-5 to TRBJ2-7; D possibly corresponds to TRBD2 (5 bases). The CDR3 sequence is 15 residues long. The V end lost 6 bases, the J end lost 3 bases, and 18 bases lay between the germline ends. From germline, CDR1 is MNHEY and CDR2 SVGAGI. The CDR3 sequence: CASRNGVSRLYEQYF. CDR3 nucleotide sequence: TGTGCCAGCAGGAACGGGGTGAGTCGCCTCTACGAGCAGTACTTC.

The gene calls are TRBV3-1 and TRBJ2-7, with 9 bases aligning to TRBD2. V gave up 0 bases and J gave up 6 bases; unmatched junction bases: 6. The CDR3 has 15 amino acids. The V gene's germline CDR1 is LGHDT and CDR2 YNNKEL (reference sequence). In DNA, the CDR3 is TGTGCCAGCAGCCAAGAGATTCTAGCGGGGAGCGAGCAGTACTTC. It encodes CASSQEILAGSEQYF.

The V gene is TRBV4-2, the J gene TRBJ1-2, with TRBD1 as a possible D gene (5 bases). Germline values: CDR1 LGHNA, CDR2 YNFKEQ. The CDR3 length is 15 residues. V lost 4 bases and J 6 bases, leaving 18 bases between the germline ends. The CDR3 here is CASSLVGYNRNGYTF. The CDR3 coding sequence is TGTGCCAGCAGCCTGGTGGGTTACAACAGGAATGGCTACACCTTC.

The chain uses TRBV13 and TRBJ2-5; 14 bases fit TRBD2. Unmatched junction bases numbered 9, after V lost 5 bases and J lost 4 bases. Germline CDR1 is PRHDT and CDR2 is FYEKMQ (reference sequence). The length of the CDR3 is 17 residues. The CDR3 spells CASSAGTSGGIGETQYF. For the CDR3, the DNA is TGTGCCAGCAGCGCCGGGACTAGCGGGGGAATTGGAGAGACCCAGTACTTC.

This clonotype was seen only a few times. The V gene is TRBV12-3 or TRBV12-4, the J gene TRBJ2-3; no definite D call. Trimming removed 6 bases at V and 6 bases at J, with 10 bases between. This CDR3 region has 12 residues. CDR3 bases: TGTGCCAGCAGGGGAATATCGGATACGCAGTATTTT. Translating it yields CASRGISDTQYF.

This chain uses TRBV7-2 with TRBJ1-1; 7 positions agree with TRBD1. Germline CDR1 reads SGHTA; CDR2 reads FQGNSA. Unmatched junction bases numbered 7, after V lost 5 bases and J lost 1 base. This CDR3 region has 15 residues. In DNA form, the CDR3 reads TGTGCCAGCAGCGCCAACAGGGGCGGGAACACTGAAGCTTTCTTT. The encoded protein is CASSANRGGNTEAFF. The full variable domain, in which reference TRBV7-2 and TRBJ1-1 provide the parts outside the CDR3, is GAGVSQSPSNKVTEKGKDVELRCDPISGHTALYWYRQSLGQGLEFLIYFQGNSAPDKSGLPSDRFSAERTGGSVSTLTIQRTQQEDSAVYLCASSANRGGNTEAFFGQGTRLTVV.

The gene calls are TRBV9 and TRBJ2-3; 12 bases line up with TRBD2. The CDR3 runs to 16 residues. Germline CDR1 is SGDLS and CDR2 is YYNGEE. The junction had 8 bases not matched to a gene; V was cut back by 3 bases and J by 6 bases. The CDR3 spells CASSESSGGAADTQYF. CDR3 DNA sequence: TGTGCCAGCAGCGAATCTAGCGGGGGGGCCGCCGATACGCAGTATTTT.

The rearrangement joins TRBV2 to TRBJ1-4, with D hard to call. The germline V gene encodes CDR1 SNHLY and CDR2 FYNNEI. The ends were cut back, 6 bases at V and 4 bases at J, with 18 bases in the middle. CDR3 length: 16 amino acids. This chain's CDR3 is CASSSPRVVLNEKLFF. The CDR3 DNA sequence: TGTGCCAGCAGCTCCCCCCGGGTCGTCCTTAATGAAAAACTGTTTTTT.

The rearrangement uses TRBV23-1 and TRBJ1-1; D is ambiguous. TRBV23-1 is flagged as an ORF with uncertain function. V was shortened by 0 bases and J by 2 bases, with 13 bases between the two germline ends. This CDR3 comprises 16 residues. The CDR3 DNA reads as TGCGCCAGCAGTCAATCGATGCCCCGTGGAAACACTGAAGCTTTCTTT. Translating it yields CASSQSMPRGNTEAFF.

V is TRBV14 and J is TRBJ2-7; TRBD1 might be the D (6 bases). The CDR3 totals 13 residues. The V end lost 4 bases, the J end lost 3 bases, and 10 bases lay between the germline ends. Germline CDR1 is SGHDN and CDR2 is FVKESK. The CDR3: CASSRGPFYEQYF. CDR3 DNA: TGTGCCAGCAGCCGGGGGCCATTCTACGAGCAGTACTTC.

The CDR3 loop is CASTTQTNTEAFF. The CDR3 DNA reads TGTGCCAGCACAACTCAAACAAACACTGAAGCTTTCTTT. This chain uses TRBV11-1 with TRBJ1-1; D gene unclear. This CDR3 is built from 13 residues. Germline V gene lookup returns CDR1 SGHAT and CDR2 FQDESV (reference sequence). The V end was cut by 7 bases, the J end by 2 bases, with 11 bases between.

This clonotype showed up just a few times. The junction departs from the called germline gene at one end, perhaps through a read error. The V call is TRBV3-1, the J call TRBJ2-4, with 10 bases that match TRBD1. The CDR3 is made up of 15 amino acids. CDR1 LGHDT and CDR2 YNNKEL come from the germline V gene (reference sequence). This CDR3 reads CASSQDHRTGGLLNF. The CDR3 DNA is TGTGCCAGCAGCCAAGATCATAGGACAGGGGGTTTATTGAACTTC.

This clonotype has just a few counts. The genes are TRBV24-1 and TRBJ2-3, with 7 bases fitting TRBD2. V shed 10 bases and J 3 bases; nucleotides not matched to a gene: 6. The germline CDR1 and CDR2 sequences are KGHDR and SFDVKD. The CDR3 runs 13 residues. CDR3 in amino acids: CATGRGGTDTQYF. CDR3 sequence (DNA): TGTGCCACGGGGAGGGGAGGAACAGATACGCAGTATTTT.

The chain joins TRBV12-3 or TRBV12-4 to TRBJ1-4; TRBD1 might be the D (5 bases). The length of the CDR3 is 15 residues. V lost 4 bases to trimming and J lost 5 bases, with 14 bases between them. CDR3 residues: CASSSPGTGNEKLFF. CDR3 DNA sequence: TGTGCCAGCAGTTCCCCCGGGACCGGCAATGAAAAACTGTTTTTT.

This clonotype came up many times. The chain carries TRBV7-9 and TRBJ2-2; either TRBD1 or TRBD2 may supply D (5 bases each). Germline lookup yields CDR1 SEHNR and CDR2 FQNEAQ (reference sequence). V lost 0 bases and J lost 6, with 5 bases in between. The CDR3 covers 13 residues. Here the CDR3 DNA reads TGTGCCAGCAGCTTAGCGGGGGCCGGGGAGCTGTTTTTT. As protein: CASSLAGAGELFF.

The CDR3 DNA reads TGCGCCAGCAGCTCGGGGGAGGGGCAGACAGATACGCAGTATTTT. Its protein is CASSSGEGQTDTQYF. The rearrangement joins TRBV5-1 to TRBJ2-3, with 7 bases identical to TRBD2. The germline gives CDR1 SGHRS, CDR2 YFSETQ. V lost 3 bases, J lost 3 bases, and 7 bases stayed unmatched. This CDR3 comprises 15 residues.

The rearrangement links TRBV4-2 to TRBJ2-1; D is unclear. V was trimmed by 0 bases and J by 6 bases, leaving 12 bases between them. Germline CDR1 LGHNA, CDR2 YNFKEQ. CDR3 size: 15 residues. The DNA for the CDR3 is TGTGCCAGCAGCCAAGAAGGTTCCGGCGGCAATGAGCAGTTCTTC. Translating it yields CASSQEGSGGNEQFF.

Only a few counts were recorded for this clonotype. The chain combines TRBV20-1 with TRBJ2-4, with D uncertain. The V end lost 6 bases, the J end lost 0 bases, and 15 bases lay between the germline ends. Germline CDR1 reads DFQATT; CDR2 reads SNEGSKA (reference sequence). The CDR3 covers 15 residues. The CDR3 DNA reads TGCAGTGCCGCAGCGCATGGGTTAGCCAAAAACATTCAGTACTTC. It codes for CSAAAHGLAKNIQYF.